The rows below give T cell receptor beta chains drawn from one sample of a study of cytomegalovirus exposure and HLA in healthy donors. Clones were sequenced by immunoSEQ multiplex PCR, and TCRdb holds only the in-frame ones, with some missing. The data show over 150,000 clones, with 77% seen just once and 1.4% held by the top ten. What was sequenced was PBMCs. The source of these receptors is a woman aged 30 to 39 in good health and CMV-seropositive. CDR3s include the opening cysteine and the closing phenylalanine or tryptophan.

TRBV4-2,TRBJ2-1,CASSQIGLPEQFF
TRBV28,TRBJ1-2,CASSLYSPGQGGNTF
TRBV9,TRBJ2-3,CASSVGFLAGGDTQYF
TRBV29-1,TRBJ1-5,CSVEDLDSSLHF
TRBV5-4,TRBJ2-7,CASSLQGTWAYEQYF
TRBV7-9,TRBJ2-1,CASSLALLSGRAREQFF
TRBV18,TRBJ2-3,CASSPRLAGRTDTQYF
TRBV19,TRBJ2-3,CASLLGGGRTDTQYF
TRBV5-1,TRBJ2-7,CASTWGLQGAYEQYF
TRBV5-6,TRBJ1-5,CASSRGGQPQHF
TRBV25-1,TRBJ2-1,CASSDSRTSGTYNEQFF
TRBV28,TRBJ1-4,CASSDQGATNEKLFF
TRBV15,TRBJ2-1,CATSRGGLAGARNEQFF
TRBV2,TRBJ2-3,CASTRTSGGVDTQYF
TRBV5-1,TRBJ1-2,CASSAGQIYGYTF
TRBV6-5,TRBJ1-2,CASSRGQGGGYTF
TRBV14,TRBJ1-2,CASSPRPGVHGYTF
TRBV19,TRBJ2-2,CASSIDLTGFWELFF
TRBV4-2,TRBJ1-1,CASSRGQGGTEAFF
TRBV11-2,TRBJ2-3,CASSLQPGHYTDTQYF
TRBV5-1,TRBJ2-7,CASSLVAYEQYF
TRBV2,TRBJ1-4,CASSWTGDEKLFF
TRBV29-1,TRBJ2-4,CSVEEGGIQYF
TRBV6-5,TRBJ1-2,CASSRGGGYTF
TRBV5-1,TRBJ2-7,CASSLMDSRGLAGVYEQYF
TRBV4-1,TRBJ2-5,CASSPDRVGETQYF
TRBV7-6,TRBJ2-7,CASSPSVYEQYF
TRBV5-5,TRBJ2-2,CASSLEAGAHGELFF
TRBV19,TRBJ1-5,CASRVQAGYNQPQHF
TRBV4-1,TRBJ2-3,CASSLGQGGTDTQYF
TRBV28,TRBJ2-7,CASSLRGAFGEQYF
TRBV5-1,TRBJ2-2,CASSLEGRGANTGELFF
TRBV28,TRBJ1-2,CAILGEGGYTF
TRBV4-2,TRBJ1-2,CASSQEESGIVNYGYTF
TRBV28,TRBJ2-5,CASSLADSVGWETQYF
TRBV7-9,TRBJ2-3,CASSLPPGTSGRPWDTQYF
TRBV5-4,TRBJ2-7,CASSLSSGGAINYEQYF
TRBV19,TRBJ1-4,CASSLWGKDSNEKLFF
TRBV5-4,TRBJ2-7,CASSLGGQGTYEQYF
TRBV4-1,TRBJ2-7,CASSQGQGASYEQYF
TRBV9,TRBJ2-3,CASSVDSDLSTDTQYF
TRBV6-5,TRBJ2-7,CASSQGHWKEYF
TRBV2,TRBJ2-7,CASMERDRGLRASYEQYF
TRBV15,TRBJ1-2,CATSTRQGQWNGYTF
TRBV11-1,TRBJ2-3,CASSTGLAGADTQYF
TRBV28,TRBJ2-5,CASCEGGNEAQETQYF
TRBV25-1,TRBJ2-7,CASAKGGTVTLRQYF
TRBV30,TRBJ2-3,CACAVTSTDTQYF